Given below is one TCR beta chain in context. Its specificity is unknown. The source of the sample is a study of cytomegalovirus exposure and HLA in healthy donors. Study findings and constraints: Donors were assumed by presence/absence analyses to have roughly uniform sequencing depth.

PCR amplification relied on 60 Vbeta primers (plus 13 Jbeta primers). Profiling relied on immunoSEQ multiplex PCR, and the TCRdb table lists in-frame clones only, not all of them. The table records fewer than 250,000 clones, roughly 80% of them present only once. CDR1 SGHRS and CDR2 YFSETQ come from the germline V gene. The CDR3 covers 14 residues. Trimming removed 0 bases at V and 1 base at J, with 7 bases between. This TCR derives from a man aged 35 to 55 in good health and CMV-seropositive. Sequencing input: PBMCs. The chain joins TRBV5-1 to TRBJ1-1, with D possibly TRBD1 on 5 matching bases. CDR3 bases: TGCGCCAGCAGCTTGGATCAGGGGAACACTGAAGCTTTCTTT. Protein sequence: CASSLDQGNTEAFF.